The present T cell receptor beta chain was sequenced within a study of blood T cells in healthy people across ages (dated by TCRdb to the mid-2010s). Study-wide context: In model experiments, roughly one uniquely barcoded TCR beta cDNA molecule per two T cells was captured by template switching. To track age-related changes in TCR beta repertoire diversity, the study relied on deep sequencing normalized with unique cDNA molecular identifiers. Four age groups were formed from the donors: young (average approximately 16 years), middle-aged (approximately 40), aged (over 55) and long-lived (about 80). Two additional independent replicas of 1 million unique cDNA reads from the same blood draw were analyzed for two donors (one aged 18 to 29 and one aged 80 or older).

V loses 6 bases of germline sequence and J loses 1 base, and the interval between the two ends is 18 bases. The germline V gene encodes CDR1 SGHTA and CDR2 FQGNSA. The cysteine opens and the phenylalanine closes a CDR3 of 16 amino acids. Only CDR3 DNA is held: 48 bases, read in frame from base 1. The 35 to 40 donors, aged 6 to 90 years, were systemically healthy Caucasian individuals from Russia. Each donor gave ten milliliters of peripheral blood, collected into EDTA-treated Vacutainer tubes. Ficoll-Paque density-gradient centrifugation was used to isolate PBMCs, with at least 7 million obtained per sample. Total RNA was extracted from PBMCs with Trizol reagent, with at least 5.5 micrograms obtained per sample. Naive CD45RAhigh/CD27high T cell percentages were measured by flow cytometry on a PBMC aliquot from every donor. What the authors observed across the whole study: Observed TCR beta diversity per million T cells fell roughly linearly with age, and a significant reduction was already apparent by age about 43. The percentage of naive T cells measured by flow cytometry correlated strongly with observed TCR beta diversity. Since profiling was done on bulk unsorted PBMCs, naive and antigen-experienced compartments could not be conclusively compared. The CMV infection status of donors was not known, potentially confounding age-related changes in expanded clonotypes. Compared with the aged group, more naive CD4+ T cells, fewer expanded clones and increased TCR diversity were shown by the long-lived group, suggesting age selection. Estimates of total diversity from one million sequenced T cells were regarded as lower bounds and underestimates.

The library relied on 5' RACE. Sequencing used an Illumina HiSeq 2500. A second PCR of roughly 7 to 12 cycles was performed with a sample-barcoded 5' primer and a J-beta primer mix. A template-switch 5' adaptor carrying 12 random nucleotides introduced a unique molecular identifier onto each TCR beta cDNA molecule. At least 3 million CDR3-containing paired-end reads were obtained from each sample. First-strand cDNA synthesis was performed from all RNA using the Mint cDNA synthesis kit, with priming by a TRBC-specific oligonucleotide. All cDNA was treated with uracil-DNA glycosylase and then went through a first 18-cycle PCR with the universal primers M1SS and BC2_uni_R. Per the source publication's procedure: Each sample was normalized by randomly selecting 1 million high-quality reads, each carrying a distinct molecular identifier. Instead of being binned into consensus sequences, reads with shared molecular identifiers were discarded. MiTCR, run with a Q25 quality threshold and the strictest error-elimination algorithm, handled CDR3 identification, clonotype clustering and error correction. A nonparametric unseen species model using Euler transformation provided a lower-bound estimate of total TCR beta diversity. TCRdb reprocessed the public reads (quality trimming at Q25 with fastp, clone calling with MiXCR) and kept in-frame beta chains. Identical CDR3 proteins give one entry, which carries the most common genes and DNA. What appears here as the V and J calls and clone size reflects TCRdb's work, not the paper's. The sample table holds 500,000 to 550,000 distinct CDR3 sequences, of which around 24% were seen once. Around 10% of the sample goes to the ten largest clones.

With regard to this clonotype: No antigen is known for it. No qualities accompany the bases; no much larger clone lies one base away.

These sequences were also reported in another study, on T cells of mothers and their children. As the second publication notes: Nine systemically healthy Caucasian individuals, comprising three mothers and their six children, were included as donors. cDNA synthesis consumed the entire amount of extracted RNA, loaded at around 1.5 ug RNA in each 15 ul reaction. In the second PCR, the M1S primer introduced both the sample barcodes and 2-4 random nucleotides. Over 9 million TCR beta CDR3 reads were obtained for each mother, and approximately 2.9 million reads were obtained for each child. In both related and unrelated pairs, thymic selection shapes the output of TCR recombination in a similar way, with inherited differences having only a minor effect. Normalized repertoire overlap was always found to be slightly, but never significantly, higher in related mother-child pairs than in unrelated mother-child pairs. No persistent microchimeric T cell clones were detected, at a sensitivity of 80 to 100 clones per million clonotypes. In the study, deep NGS was used to compare the TCR beta repertoires of mothers and children, and features distinguishing related mother-child pairs from unrelated individuals were sought. Mothers averaged roughly 40 +/- 4 years of age and children averaged around 10 +/- 4 years. After adapter ligation was performed with NEBNext reagents, the libraries were sequenced on an Illumina HiSeq 2000 with 100+100 nt paired-end reads. Mother and child libraries were prepared a month apart and sequenced in separate runs to prevent cross-contamination. For each donor, between about 500,000 and 2,200,000 distinct TCR beta clonotypes were identified. Naive TCR beta clonotypes were estimated from low-frequency clonotypes matched to each donor's FACS-determined naive share, without sorting.

The receptor chain draws on TRBV7-2 and TRBJ2-5, with TRBD1 tentatively as D gene (6 bases match). The sequenced material came from blood. The origin of this receptor is a boy aged 10-17 years in good health. The CDR3 is CASRSGPGVLQETQYF. The nucleotide sequence reads TGTGCCAGCAGATCAGGCCCAGGGGTACTCCAAGAGACCCAGTACTTC.